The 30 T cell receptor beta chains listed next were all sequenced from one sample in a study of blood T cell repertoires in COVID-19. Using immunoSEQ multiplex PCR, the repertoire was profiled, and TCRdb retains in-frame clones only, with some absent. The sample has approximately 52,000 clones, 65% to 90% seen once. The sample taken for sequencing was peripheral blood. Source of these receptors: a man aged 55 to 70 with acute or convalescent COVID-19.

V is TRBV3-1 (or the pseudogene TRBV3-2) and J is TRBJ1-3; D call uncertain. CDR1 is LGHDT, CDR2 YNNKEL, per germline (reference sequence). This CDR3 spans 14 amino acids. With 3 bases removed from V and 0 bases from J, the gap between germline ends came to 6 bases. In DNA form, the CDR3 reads TGTGCCAGCAGCCAGGCCTTCTCTGGAAACACCATATATTTT. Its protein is CASSQAFSGNTIYF.

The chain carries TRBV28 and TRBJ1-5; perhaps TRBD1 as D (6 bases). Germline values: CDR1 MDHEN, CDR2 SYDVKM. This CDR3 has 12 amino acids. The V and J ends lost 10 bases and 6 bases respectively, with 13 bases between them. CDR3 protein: CATQGLGQPQHF. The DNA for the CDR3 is TGTGCCACCCAGGGGCTGGGTCAGCCCCAGCATTTT.

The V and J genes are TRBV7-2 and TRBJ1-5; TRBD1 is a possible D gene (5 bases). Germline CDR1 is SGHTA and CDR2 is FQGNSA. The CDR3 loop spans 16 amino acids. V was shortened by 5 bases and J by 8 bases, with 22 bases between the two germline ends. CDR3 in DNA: TGTGCCAGCAGCGTCGGGTCCGCAGGGCGTTCGGAGCCCCAGCATTTT. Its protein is CASSVGSAGRSEPQHF.

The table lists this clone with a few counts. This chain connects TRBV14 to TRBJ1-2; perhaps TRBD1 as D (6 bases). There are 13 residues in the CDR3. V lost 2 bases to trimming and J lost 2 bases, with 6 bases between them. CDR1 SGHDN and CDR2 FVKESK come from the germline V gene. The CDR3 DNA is TGTGCCAGCAGCCAAACAGGGAACTATGGCTACACCTTC. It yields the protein CASSQTGNYGYTF.

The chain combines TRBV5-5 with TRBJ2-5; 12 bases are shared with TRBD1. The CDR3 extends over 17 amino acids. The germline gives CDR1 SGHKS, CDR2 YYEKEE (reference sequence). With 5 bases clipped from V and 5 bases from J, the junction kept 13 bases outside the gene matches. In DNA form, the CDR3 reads TGTGCCAGCAGTTTAACAGGAGGGACAGGGGGCATTGAGACCCAGTACTTC. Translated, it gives CASSLTGGTGGIETQYF.

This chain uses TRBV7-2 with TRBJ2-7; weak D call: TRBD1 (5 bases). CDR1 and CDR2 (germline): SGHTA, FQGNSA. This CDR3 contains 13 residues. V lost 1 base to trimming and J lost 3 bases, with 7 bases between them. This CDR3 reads CASSLGDSYEQYF. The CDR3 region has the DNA TGTGCCAGCAGCTTAGGAGACAGCTACGAGCAGTACTTC.

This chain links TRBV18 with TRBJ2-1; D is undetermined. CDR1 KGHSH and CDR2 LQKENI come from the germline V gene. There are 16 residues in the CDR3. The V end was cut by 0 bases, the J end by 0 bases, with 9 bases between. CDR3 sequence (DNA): TGTGCCAGCTCACCACCTGCGGAGAGCTCCTACAATGAGCAGTTCTTC. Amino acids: CASSPPAESSYNEQFF.

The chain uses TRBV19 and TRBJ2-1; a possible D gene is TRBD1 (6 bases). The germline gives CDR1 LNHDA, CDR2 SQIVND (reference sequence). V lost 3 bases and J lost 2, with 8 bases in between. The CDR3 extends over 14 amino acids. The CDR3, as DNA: TGTGCCAGTAGTATGGGACAAGCCTACAATGAGCAGTTCTTC. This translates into CASSMGQAYNEQFF.

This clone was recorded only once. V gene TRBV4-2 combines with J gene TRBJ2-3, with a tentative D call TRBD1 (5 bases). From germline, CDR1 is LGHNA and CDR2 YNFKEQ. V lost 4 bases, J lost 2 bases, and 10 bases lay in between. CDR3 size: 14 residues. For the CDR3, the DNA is TGTGCCAGCAGCCTAGGGGTCCACACAGATACGCAGTATTTT. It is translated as CASSLGVHTDTQYF.

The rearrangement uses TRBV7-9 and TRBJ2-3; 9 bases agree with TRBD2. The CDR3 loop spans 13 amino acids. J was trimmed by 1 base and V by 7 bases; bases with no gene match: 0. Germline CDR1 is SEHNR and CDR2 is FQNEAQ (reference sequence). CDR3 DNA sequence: TGTGCCAGCAAGCGGGAGGGCACAGATACGCAGTATTTT. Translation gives CASKREGTDTQYF.

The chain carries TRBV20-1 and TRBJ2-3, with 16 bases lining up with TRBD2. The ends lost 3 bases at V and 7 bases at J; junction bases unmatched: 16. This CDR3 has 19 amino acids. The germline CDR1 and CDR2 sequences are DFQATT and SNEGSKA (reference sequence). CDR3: CSASPLPGLAGGLGNTQYF. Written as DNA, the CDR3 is TGCAGTGCTAGTCCCCTACCGGGACTAGCGGGGGGGCTGGGGAATACGCAGTATTTT.

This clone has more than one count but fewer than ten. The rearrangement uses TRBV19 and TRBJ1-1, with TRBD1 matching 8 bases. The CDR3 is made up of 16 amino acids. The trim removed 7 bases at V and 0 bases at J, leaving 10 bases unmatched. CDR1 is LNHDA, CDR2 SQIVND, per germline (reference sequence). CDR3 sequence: CASTGGARLMNTEAFF. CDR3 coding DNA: TGTGCCAGTACAGGGGGCGCGAGATTGATGAACACTGAAGCTTTCTTT. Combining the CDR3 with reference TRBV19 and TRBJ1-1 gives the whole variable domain DGGITQSPKYLFRKEGQNVTLSCEQNLNHDAMYWYRQDPGQGLRLIYYSQIVNDFQKGDIAEGYSVSREKKESFPLTVTSAQKNPTAFYLCASTGGARLMNTEAFFGQGTRLTVV.

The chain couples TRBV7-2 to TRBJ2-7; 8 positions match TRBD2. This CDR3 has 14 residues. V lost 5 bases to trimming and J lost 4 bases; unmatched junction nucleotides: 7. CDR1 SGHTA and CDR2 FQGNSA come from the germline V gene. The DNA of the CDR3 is TGTGCCAGCAGCGCACAGCGGGAGCTGTACGAGCAGTACTTC. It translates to CASSAQRELYEQYF.

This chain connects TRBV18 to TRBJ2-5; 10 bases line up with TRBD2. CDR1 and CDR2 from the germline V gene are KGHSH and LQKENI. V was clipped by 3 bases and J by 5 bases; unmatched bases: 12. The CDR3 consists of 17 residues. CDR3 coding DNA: TGTGCCAGCTCACCGACTAGCGGGCGAGGCCCCGGCGAGACCCAGTACTTC. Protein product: CASSPTSGRGPGETQYF. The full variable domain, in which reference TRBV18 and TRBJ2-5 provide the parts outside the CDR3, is NAGVMQNPRHLVRRRGQEARLRCSPMKGHSHVYWYRQLPEEGLKFMVYLQKENIIDESGMPKERFSAEFPKEGPSILRIQQVVRGDSAAYFCASSPTSGRGPGETQYFGPGTRLLVL.

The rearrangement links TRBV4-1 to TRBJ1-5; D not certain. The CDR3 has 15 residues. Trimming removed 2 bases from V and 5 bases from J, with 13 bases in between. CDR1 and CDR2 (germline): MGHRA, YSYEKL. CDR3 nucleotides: TGCGCCAGCAGCCAATTCGGTAGCCCGGATCAGCCCCAGCATTTT. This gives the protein CASSQFGSPDQPQHF.

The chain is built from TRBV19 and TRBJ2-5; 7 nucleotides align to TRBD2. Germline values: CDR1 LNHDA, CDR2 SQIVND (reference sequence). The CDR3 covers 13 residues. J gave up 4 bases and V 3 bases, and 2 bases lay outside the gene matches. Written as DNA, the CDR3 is TGTGCCAGTAGTATTACGGGAGGAGAGACCCAGTACTTC. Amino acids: CASSITGGETQYF.

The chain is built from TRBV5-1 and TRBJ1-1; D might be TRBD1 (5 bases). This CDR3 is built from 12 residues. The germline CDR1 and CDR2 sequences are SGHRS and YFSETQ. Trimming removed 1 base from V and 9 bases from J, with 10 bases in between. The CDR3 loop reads CASSLREDKAFF. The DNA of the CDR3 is TGCGCCAGCAGCTTGAGGGAGGACAAAGCTTTCTTT.

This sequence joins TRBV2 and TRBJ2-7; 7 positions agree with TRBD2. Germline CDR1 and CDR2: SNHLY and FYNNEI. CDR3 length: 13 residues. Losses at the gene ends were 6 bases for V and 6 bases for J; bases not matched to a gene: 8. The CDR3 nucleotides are TGTGCCAGCAGCGGACTAGAGTTCGGCGAGCAGTACTTC. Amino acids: CASSGLEFGEQYF.

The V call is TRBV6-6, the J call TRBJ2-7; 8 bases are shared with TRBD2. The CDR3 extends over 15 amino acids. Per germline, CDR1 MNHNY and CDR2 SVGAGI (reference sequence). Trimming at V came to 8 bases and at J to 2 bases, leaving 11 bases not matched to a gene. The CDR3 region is CASRGFSGVPYEQYF. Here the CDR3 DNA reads TGTGCCAGCCGCGGTTTTAGCGGGGTTCCCTACGAGCAGTACTTC.

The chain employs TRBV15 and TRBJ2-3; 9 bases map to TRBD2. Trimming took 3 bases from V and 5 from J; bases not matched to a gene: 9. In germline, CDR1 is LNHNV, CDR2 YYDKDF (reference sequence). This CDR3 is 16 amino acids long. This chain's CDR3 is CATSRTLAGEGDTQYF. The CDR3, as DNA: TGTGCCACCAGCAGGACGTTAGCGGGGGAGGGAGATACGCAGTATTTT.

CDR3 nucleotides: TGTGCCAGCAGCCAAGATCTTATGTGGGGGGGAGGTAATGAGCAGTTCTTC. It specifies CASSQDLMWGGGNEQFF. The gene calls are TRBV3-1 (or the pseudogene TRBV3-2) and TRBJ2-1; TRBD2 matches 7 bases. The germline gives CDR1 LGHDT, CDR2 YNNKEL (reference sequence). V was clipped by 0 bases and J by 7 bases; unmatched bases: 12. The length of the CDR3 is 17 residues.

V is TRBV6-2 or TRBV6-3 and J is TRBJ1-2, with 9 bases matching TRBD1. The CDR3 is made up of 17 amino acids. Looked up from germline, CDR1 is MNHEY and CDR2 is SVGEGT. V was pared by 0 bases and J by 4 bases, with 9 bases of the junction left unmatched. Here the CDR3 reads CASSYSGWTGDRYGYTF. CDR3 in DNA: TGTGCCAGCAGTTACTCGGGGTGGACAGGGGACCGCTATGGCTACACCTTC.

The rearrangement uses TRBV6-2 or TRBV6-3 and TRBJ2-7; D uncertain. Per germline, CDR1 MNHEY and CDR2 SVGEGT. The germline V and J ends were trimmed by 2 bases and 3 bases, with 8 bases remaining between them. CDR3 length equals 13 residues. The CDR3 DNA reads TGTGCCAGCAGTTACGGGCCAGGCTACGAGCAGTACTTC. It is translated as CASSYGPGYEQYF.

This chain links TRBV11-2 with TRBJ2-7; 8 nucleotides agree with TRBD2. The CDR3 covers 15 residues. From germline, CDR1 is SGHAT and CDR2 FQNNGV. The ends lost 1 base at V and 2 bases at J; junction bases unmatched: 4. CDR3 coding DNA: TGTGCCAGCAGCTTAGTGGACGGGGGGGCCTACGAGCAGTACTTC. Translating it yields CASSLVDGGAYEQYF. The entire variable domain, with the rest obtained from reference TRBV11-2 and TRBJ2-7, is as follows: EAGVAQSPRYKIIEKRQSVAFWCNPISGHATLYWYQQILGQGPKLLIQFQNNGVVDDSQLPKDRFSAERLKGVDSTLKIQPAKLEDSAVYLCASSLVDGGAYEQYFGPGTRLTVT.

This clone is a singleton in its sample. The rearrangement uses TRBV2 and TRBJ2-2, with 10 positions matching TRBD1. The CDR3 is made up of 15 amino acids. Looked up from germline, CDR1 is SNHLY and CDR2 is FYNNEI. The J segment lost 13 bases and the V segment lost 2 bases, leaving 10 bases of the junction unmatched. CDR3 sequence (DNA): TGTGCCAGCAGTGAACCTACCAGGGACAGGGGTTCGCTGTTTTTT. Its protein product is CASSEPTRDRGSLFF. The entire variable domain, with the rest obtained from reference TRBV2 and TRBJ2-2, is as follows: EPEVTQTPSHQVTQMGQEVILRCVPISNHLYFYWYRQILGQKVEFLVSFYNNEISEKSEIFDDQFSVERPDGSNFTLKIRSTKLEDSAMYFCASSEPTRDRGSLFFGEGSRLTVL.

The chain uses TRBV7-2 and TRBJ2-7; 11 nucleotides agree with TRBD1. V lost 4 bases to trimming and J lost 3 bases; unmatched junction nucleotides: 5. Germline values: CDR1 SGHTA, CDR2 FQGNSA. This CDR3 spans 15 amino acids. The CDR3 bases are TGTGCCAGCAGCTCCGGGACAGGGGGAGGCTACGAGCAGTACTTC. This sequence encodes CASSSGTGGGYEQYF.

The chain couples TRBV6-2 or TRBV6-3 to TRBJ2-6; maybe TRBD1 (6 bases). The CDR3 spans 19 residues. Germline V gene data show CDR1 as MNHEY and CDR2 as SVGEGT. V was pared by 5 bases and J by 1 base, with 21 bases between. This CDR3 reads CASSAPIGTTSSGANVLTF. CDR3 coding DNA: TGTGCCAGCAGTGCGCCAATCGGGACAACCTCATCTGGGGCCAACGTCCTGACTTTC.

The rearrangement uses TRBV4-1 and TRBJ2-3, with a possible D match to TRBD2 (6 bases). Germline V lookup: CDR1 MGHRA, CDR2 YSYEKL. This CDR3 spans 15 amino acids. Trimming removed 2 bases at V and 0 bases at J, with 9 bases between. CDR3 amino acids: CASSQLTSSTDTQYF. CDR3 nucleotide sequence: TGCGCCAGCAGCCAACTCACTAGCAGCACAGATACGCAGTATTTT.

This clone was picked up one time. In nucleotides, the CDR3 is TGTGCCAGCAGTTACTACTCACAGGGGAATGAGCAGTTCTTC. Translating gives CASSYYSQGNEQFF. This sequence joins TRBV27 and TRBJ2-1; 7 bases align to TRBD1. The CDR3 runs 14 residues. The V and J ends lost 4 bases and 7 bases, in that order; junction bases with no gene match: 7. Germline V lookup: CDR1 MNHEY, CDR2 SMNVEV (reference sequence).

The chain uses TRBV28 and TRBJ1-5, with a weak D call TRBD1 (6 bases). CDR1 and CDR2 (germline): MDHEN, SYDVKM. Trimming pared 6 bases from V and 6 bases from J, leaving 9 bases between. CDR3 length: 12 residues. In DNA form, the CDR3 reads TGTGCCAGCAGGGGGGGGGCTCAGCCCCAGCATTTT. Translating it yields CASRGGAQPQHF.